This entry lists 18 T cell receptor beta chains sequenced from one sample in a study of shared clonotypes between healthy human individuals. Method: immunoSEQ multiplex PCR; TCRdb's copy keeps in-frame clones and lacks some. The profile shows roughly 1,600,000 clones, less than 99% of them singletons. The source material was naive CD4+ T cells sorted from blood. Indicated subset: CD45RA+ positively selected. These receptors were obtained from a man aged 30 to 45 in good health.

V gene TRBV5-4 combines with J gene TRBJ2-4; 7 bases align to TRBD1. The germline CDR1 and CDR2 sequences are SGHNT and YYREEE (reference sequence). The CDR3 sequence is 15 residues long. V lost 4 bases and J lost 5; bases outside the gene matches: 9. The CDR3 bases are TGTGCCAGCAGCCGACTTCCCGGGACAGAAAACATTCAGTACTTC. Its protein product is CASSRLPGTENIQYF.

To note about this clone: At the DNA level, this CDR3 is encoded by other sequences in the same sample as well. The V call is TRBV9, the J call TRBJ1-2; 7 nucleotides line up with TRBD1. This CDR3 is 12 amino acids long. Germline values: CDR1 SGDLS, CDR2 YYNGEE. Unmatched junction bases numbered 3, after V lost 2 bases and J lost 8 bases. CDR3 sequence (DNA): TGTGCCAGCAGCGTCAGGGGGGAGGGCTACACCTTC. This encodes CASSVRGEGYTF.

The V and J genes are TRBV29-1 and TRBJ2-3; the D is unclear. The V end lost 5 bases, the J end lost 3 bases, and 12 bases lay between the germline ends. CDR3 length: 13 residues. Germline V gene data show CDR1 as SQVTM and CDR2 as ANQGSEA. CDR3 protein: CSVPKAGTDTQYF. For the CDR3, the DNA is TGCAGCGTTCCCAAAGCTGGGACAGATACGCAGTATTTT.

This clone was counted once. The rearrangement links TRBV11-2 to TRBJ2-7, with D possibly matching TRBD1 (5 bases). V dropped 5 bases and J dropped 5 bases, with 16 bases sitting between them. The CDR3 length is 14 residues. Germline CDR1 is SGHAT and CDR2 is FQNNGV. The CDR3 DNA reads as TGTGCCAGCAGCCGACAGATGGAGAGGCACGAGCAGTACTTC. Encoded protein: CASSRQMERHEQYF.

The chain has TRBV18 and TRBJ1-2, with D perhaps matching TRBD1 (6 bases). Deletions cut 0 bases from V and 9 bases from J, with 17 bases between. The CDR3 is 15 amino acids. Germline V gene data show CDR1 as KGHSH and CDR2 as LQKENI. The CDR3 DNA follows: TGTGCCAGCTCACCACCTACAGGGCCTTCTCACAGCTACACCTTC. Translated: CASSPPTGPSHSYTF.

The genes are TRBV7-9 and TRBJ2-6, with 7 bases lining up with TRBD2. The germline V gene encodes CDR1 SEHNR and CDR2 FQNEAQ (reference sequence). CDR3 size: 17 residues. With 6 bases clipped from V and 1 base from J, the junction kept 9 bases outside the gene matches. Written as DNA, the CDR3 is TGTGCCAGCAGGGGAGGGGTCCCTTCATCTGGGGCCAACGTCCTGACTTTC. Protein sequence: CASRGGVPSSGANVLTF.

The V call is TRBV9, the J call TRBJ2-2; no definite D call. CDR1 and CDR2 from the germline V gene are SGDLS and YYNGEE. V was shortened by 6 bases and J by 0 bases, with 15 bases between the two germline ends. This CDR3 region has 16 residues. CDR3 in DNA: TGTGCCAGCACGGTGGGCGGATCGACGAACACCGGGGAGCTGTTTTTT. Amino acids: CASTVGGSTNTGELFF.

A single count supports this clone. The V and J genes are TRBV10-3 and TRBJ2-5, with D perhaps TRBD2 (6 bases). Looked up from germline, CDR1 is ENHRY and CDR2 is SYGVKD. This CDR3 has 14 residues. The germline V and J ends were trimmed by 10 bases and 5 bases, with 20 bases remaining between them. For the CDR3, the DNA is TGTGCCACGCGAGAGGTAGCGGAAGGGGAGACCCAGTACTTC. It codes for CATREVAEGETQYF.

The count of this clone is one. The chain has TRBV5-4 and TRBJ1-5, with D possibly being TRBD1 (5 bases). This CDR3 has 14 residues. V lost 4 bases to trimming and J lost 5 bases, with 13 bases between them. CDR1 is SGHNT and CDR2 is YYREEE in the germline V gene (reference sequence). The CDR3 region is CASSLEGRDQPQHF. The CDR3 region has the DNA TGTGCCAGCAGCCTCGAGGGGAGAGATCAGCCCCAGCATTTT.

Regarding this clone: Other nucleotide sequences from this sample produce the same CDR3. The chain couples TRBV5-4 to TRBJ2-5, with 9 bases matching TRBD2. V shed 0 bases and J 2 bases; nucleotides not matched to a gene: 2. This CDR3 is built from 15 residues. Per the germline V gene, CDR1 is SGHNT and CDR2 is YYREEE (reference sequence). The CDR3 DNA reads TGTGCCAGCAGCTTGGAGCTAGCGGGACAAGAGACCCAGTACTTC. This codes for CASSLELAGQETQYF.

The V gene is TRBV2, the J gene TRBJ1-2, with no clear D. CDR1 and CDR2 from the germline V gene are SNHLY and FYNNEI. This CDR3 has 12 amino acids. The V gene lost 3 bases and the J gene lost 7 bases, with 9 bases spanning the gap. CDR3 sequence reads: CASSDDVAGYTF. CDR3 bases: TGTGCCAGCAGTGACGACGTGGCTGGCTACACCTTC.

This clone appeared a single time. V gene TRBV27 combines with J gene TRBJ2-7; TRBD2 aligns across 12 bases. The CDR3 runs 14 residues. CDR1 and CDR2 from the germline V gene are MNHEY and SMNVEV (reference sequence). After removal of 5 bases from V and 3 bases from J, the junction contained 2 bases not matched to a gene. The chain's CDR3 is CASSQTSGSYEQYF. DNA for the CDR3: TGTGCCAGCAGTCAGACTAGCGGGAGCTACGAGCAGTACTTC.

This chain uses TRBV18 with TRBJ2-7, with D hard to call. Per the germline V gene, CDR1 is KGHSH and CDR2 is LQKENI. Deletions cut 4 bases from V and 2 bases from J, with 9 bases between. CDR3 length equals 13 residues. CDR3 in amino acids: CASSRVLTYEQYF. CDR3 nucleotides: TGTGCCAGCTCACGAGTTTTGACCTACGAGCAGTACTTC.

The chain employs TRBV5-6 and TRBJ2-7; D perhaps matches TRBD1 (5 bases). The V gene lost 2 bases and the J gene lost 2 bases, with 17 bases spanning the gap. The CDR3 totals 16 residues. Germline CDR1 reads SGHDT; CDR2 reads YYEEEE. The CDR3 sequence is CASSFVSQGLAYEQYF. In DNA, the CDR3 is TGTGCCAGCAGCTTTGTTTCTCAGGGTTTAGCCTACGAGCAGTACTTC.

The CDR3 nucleotides read TGTGCCAGCAGTTTGGTGGAATACGAGCAGTACTTC. As protein: CASSLVEYEQYF. The chain is built from TRBV28 and TRBJ2-7; no definite D call. This CDR3 region has 12 residues. Germline CDR1 reads MDHEN; CDR2 reads SYDVKM. Trimming removed 3 bases from V and 4 bases from J, with 7 bases in between.

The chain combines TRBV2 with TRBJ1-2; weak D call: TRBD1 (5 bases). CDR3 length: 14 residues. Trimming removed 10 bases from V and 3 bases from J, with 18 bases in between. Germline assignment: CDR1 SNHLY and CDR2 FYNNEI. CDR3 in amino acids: CAISATGRDYGYTF. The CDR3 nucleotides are TGTGCCATCTCGGCGACGGGACGGGACTATGGCTACACCTTC. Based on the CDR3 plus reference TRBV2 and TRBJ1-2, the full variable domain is EPEVTQTPSHQVTQMGQEVILRCVPISNHLYFYWYRQILGQKVEFLVSFYNNEISEKSEIFDDQFSVERPDGSNFTLKIRSTKLEDSAMYFCAISATGRDYGYTFGSGTRLTVV.

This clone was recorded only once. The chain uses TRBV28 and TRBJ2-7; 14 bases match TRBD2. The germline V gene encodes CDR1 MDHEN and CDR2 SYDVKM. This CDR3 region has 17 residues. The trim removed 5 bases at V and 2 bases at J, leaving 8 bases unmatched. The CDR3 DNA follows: TGTGCCAGCAGTCCGGGACTAGCGGGAGCCCCAACCTACGAGCAGTACTTC. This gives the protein CASSPGLAGAPTYEQYF.

Here the CDR3 reads CASSLGQSGNQPQHF. The CDR3 DNA sequence: TGTGCCAGCAGCCTGGGACAATCCGGCAATCAGCCCCAGCATTTT. V is TRBV7-2 and J is TRBJ1-5; D might be TRBD1 (6 bases). Looked up from germline, CDR1 is SGHTA and CDR2 is FQGNSA. V was clipped by 5 bases and J by 2 bases, with 13 bases between them. The CDR3 consists of 15 residues.